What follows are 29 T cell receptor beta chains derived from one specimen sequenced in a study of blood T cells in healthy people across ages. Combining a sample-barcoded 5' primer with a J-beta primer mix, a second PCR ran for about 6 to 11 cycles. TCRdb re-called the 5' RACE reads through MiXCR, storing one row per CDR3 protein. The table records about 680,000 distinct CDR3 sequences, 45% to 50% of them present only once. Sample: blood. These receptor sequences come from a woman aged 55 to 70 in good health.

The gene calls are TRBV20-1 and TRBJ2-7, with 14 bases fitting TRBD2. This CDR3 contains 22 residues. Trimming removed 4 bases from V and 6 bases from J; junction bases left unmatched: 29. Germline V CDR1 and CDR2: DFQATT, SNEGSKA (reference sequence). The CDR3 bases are TGCAGTGCTATAGCCCGAACCACGGATCGGACTAGCGGGAGGCAAGTTACCTGCGAGCAGTACTTC. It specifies CSAIARTTDRTSGRQVTCEQYF.

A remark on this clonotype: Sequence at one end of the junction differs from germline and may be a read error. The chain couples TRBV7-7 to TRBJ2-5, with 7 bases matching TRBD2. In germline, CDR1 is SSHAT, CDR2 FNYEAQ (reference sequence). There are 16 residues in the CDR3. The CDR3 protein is CASSLEWLAARETQYF. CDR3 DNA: TGTGCTAGCAGCTTAGAGTGGCTAGCGGCCCGGGAGACCCAGTACTTC.

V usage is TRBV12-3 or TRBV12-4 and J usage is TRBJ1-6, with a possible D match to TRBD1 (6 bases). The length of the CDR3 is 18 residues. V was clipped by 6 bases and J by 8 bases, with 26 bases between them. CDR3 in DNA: TGTGCCAGCAGCCGAAAGACAGGTAGCCGATGGATGGATTCACCCCTCCACTTT. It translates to CASSRKTGSRWMDSPLHF.

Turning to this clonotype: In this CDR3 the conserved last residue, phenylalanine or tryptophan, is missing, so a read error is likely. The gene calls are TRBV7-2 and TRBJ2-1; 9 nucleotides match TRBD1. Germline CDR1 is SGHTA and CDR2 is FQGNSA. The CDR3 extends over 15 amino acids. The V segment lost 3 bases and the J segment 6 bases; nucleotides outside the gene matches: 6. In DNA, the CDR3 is TGTGCCAGCAGCTTTCGACAGGGGGGCGTCAATGAGCAGTTCTTA. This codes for CASSFRQGGVNEQFL.

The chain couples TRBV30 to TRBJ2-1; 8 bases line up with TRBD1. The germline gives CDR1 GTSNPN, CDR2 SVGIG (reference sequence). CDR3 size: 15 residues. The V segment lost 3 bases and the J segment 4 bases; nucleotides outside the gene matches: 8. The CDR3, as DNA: TGTGCCTGGAGGCTCGGGACAGGAGTGTACAATGAGCAGTTCTTC. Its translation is CAWRLGTGVYNEQFF.

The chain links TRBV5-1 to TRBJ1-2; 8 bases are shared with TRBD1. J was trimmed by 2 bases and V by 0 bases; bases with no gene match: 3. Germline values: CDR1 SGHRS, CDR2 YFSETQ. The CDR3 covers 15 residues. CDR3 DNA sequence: TGCGCCAGCAGCTTGGGGACAGGGCAGAACTATGGCTACACCTTC. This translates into CASSLGTGQNYGYTF. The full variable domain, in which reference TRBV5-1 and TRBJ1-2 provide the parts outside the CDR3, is KAGVTQTPRYLIKTRGQQVTLSCSPISGHRSVSWYQQTPGQGLQFLFEYFSETQRNKGNFPGRFSGRQFSNSRSEMNVSTLELGDSALYLCASSLGTGQNYGYTFGSGTRLTVV.

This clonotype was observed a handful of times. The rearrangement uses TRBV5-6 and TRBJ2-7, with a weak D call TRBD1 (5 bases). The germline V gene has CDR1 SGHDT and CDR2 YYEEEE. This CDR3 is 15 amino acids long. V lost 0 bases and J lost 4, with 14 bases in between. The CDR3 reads CASSLGQGGLYEQYF. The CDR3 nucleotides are TGTGCCAGCAGCTTGGGGCAGGGTGGCTTGTACGAGCAGTACTTC.

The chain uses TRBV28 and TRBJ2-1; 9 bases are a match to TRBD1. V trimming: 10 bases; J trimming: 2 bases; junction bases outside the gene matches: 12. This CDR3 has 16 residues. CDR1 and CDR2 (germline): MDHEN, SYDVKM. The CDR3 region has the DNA TGTGCCACCGTAGTGACCGGGACAGGGACCTACAATGAGCAGTTCTTC. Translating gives CATVVTGTGTYNEQFF.

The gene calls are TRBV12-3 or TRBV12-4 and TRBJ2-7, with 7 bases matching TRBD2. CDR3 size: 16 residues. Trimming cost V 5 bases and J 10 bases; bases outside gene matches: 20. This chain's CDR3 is CASSPSGKGGQEAQYF. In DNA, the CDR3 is TGTGCCAGCAGTCCTAGTGGTAAGGGAGGGCAAGAGGCCCAGTACTTC.

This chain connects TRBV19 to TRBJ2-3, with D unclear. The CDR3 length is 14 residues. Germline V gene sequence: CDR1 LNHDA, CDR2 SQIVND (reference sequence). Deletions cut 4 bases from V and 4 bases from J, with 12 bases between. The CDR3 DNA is TGTGCCAGTAGTACCACCCTGGACGCAGATACGCAGTATTTT. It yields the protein CASSTTLDADTQYF.

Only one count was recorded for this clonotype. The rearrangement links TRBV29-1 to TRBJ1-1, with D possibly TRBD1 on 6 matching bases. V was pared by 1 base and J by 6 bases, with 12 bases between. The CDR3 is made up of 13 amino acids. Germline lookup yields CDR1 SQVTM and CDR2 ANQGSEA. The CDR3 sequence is CSVEGVGGPEAFF. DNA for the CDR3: TGCAGCGTTGAAGGGGTCGGGGGCCCTGAAGCTTTCTTT.

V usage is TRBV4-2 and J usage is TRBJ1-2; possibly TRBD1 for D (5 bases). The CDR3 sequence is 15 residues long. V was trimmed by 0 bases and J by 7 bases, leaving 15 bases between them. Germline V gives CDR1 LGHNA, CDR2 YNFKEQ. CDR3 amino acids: CASSQEGTQKSGYTF. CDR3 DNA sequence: TGTGCCAGCAGCCAAGAGGGGACCCAAAAAAGTGGCTACACCTTC.

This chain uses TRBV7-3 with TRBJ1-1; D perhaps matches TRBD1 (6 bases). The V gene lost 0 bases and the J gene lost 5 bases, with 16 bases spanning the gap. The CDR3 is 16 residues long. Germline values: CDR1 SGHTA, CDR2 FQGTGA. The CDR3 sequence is CASSLTRGTPGTEAFF. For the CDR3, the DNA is TGTGCCAGCAGCTTAACAAGGGGGACCCCAGGGACTGAAGCTTTCTTT.

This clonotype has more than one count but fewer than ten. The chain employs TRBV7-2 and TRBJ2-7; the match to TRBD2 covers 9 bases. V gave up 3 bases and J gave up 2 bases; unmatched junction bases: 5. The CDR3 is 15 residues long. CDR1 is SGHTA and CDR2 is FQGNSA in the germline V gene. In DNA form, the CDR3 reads TGTGCCAGCAGCTTGGGACTAGCAGACACCTACGAGCAGTACTTC. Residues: CASSLGLADTYEQYF.

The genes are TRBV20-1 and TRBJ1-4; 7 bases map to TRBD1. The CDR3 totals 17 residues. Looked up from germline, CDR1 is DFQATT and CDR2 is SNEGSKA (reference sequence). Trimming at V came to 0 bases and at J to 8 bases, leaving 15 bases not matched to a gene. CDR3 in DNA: TGCAGTGCTAGAGAACCGGCAGACAGGGTGGTGGACGAAAAACTGTTTTTT. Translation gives CSAREPADRVVDEKLFF.

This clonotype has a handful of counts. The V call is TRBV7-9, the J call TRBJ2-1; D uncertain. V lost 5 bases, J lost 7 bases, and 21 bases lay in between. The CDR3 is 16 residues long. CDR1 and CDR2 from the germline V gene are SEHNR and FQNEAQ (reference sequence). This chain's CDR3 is CASSREGWELGNEQFF. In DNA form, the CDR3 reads TGTGCCAGCAGCCGCGAAGGGTGGGAACTTGGAAATGAGCAGTTCTTC.

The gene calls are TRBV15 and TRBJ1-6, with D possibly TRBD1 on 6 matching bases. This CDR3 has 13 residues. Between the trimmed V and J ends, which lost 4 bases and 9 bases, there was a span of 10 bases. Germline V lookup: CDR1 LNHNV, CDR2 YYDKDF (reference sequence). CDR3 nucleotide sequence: TGTGCCACCAGCATCCCCAGGGGTTCACCCCTCCACTTT. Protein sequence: CATSIPRGSPLHF.

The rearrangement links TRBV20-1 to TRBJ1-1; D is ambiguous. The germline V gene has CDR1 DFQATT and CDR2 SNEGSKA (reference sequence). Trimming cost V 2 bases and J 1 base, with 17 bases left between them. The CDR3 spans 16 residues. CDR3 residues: CSARQELPETNTEAFF. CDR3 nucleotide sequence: TGCAGTGCTAGACAGGAGCTACCCGAGACGAACACTGAAGCTTTCTTT.

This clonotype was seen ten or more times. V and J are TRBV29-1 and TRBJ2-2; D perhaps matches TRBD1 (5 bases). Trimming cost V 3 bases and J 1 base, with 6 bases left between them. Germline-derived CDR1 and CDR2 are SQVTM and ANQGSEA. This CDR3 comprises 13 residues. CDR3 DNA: TGCAGCGTTGAGGGGCAGAACACCGGGGAGCTGTTTTTT. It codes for CSVEGQNTGELFF.

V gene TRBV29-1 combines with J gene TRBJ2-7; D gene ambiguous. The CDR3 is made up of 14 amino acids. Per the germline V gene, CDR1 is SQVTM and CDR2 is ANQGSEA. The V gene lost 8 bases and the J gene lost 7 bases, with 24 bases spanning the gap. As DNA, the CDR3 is TGCAGCTCGACGGGCGGTACCTCCTACAATGAGCAGTACTTC. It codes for CSSTGGTSYNEQYF.

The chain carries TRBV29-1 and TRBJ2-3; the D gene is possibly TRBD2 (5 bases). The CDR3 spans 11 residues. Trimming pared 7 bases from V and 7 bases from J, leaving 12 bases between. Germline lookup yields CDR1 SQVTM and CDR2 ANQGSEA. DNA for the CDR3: TGCAGCGAACAACTAGGGCATACGCAGTATTTT. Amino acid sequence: CSEQLGHTQYF.

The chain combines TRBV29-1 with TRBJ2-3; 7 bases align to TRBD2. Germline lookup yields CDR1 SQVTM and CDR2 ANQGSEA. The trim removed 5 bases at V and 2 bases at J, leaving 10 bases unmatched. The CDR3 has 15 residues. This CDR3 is CSVPRGSGLTDTQYF. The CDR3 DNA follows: TGCAGCGTTCCTCGGGGTAGCGGGCTCACAGATACGCAGTATTTT.

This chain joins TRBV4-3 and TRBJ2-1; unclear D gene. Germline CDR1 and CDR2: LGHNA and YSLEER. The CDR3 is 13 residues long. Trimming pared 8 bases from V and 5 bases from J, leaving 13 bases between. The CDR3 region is CASPLGLHNEQFF. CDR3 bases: TGCGCCAGCCCCCTCGGATTGCACAATGAGCAGTTCTTC.

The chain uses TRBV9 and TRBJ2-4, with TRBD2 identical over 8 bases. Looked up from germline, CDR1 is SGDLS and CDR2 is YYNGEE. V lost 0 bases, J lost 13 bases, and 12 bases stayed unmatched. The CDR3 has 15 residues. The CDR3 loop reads CASSVVREGQNEQYF. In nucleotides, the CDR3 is TGTGCCAGCAGCGTAGTTCGGGAGGGCCAGAATGAGCAGTACTTC.

CDR3 in DNA: TGTGCCAGCAAAACTCACGAGAACACTGAAGCTTTCTTT. This sequence encodes CASKTHENTEAFF. The chain combines TRBV12-3 or TRBV12-4 with TRBJ1-1; D call uncertain. This CDR3 has 13 residues. V was shortened by 7 bases and J by 1 base, with 10 bases between the two germline ends.

The CDR3 protein is CASSFIANSYEQYF. CDR3 DNA: TGCGCCAGCAGCTTTATAGCGAATTCCTACGAGCAGTACTTC. The V and J genes are TRBV5-1 and TRBJ2-7, with D possibly matching TRBD2 (5 bases). This CDR3 spans 14 amino acids. CDR1 is SGHRS, CDR2 YFSETQ, per germline. V gave up 2 bases and J gave up 1 base, with 10 bases separating them.

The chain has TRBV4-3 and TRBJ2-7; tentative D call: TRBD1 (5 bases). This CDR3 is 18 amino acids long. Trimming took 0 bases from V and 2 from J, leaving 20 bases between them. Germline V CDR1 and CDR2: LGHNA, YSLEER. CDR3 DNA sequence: TGCGCCAGCAGCCAAGATCCCCTGCCCGCGACAGCCACCTACGAGCAGTACTTC. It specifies CASSQDPLPATATYEQYF.

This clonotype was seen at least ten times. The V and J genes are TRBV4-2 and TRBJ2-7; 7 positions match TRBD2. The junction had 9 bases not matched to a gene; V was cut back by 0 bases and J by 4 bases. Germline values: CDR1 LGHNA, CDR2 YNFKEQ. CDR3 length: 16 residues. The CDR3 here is CASSQDESGIMYEQYF. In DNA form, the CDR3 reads TGTGCCAGCAGCCAAGATGAGAGCGGGATTATGTACGAGCAGTACTTC.

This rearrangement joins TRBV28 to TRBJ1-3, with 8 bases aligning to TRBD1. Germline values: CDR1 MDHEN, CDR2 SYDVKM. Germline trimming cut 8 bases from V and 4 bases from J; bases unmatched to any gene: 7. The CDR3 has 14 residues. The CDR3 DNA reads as TGTGCCAGCGGCTCAGGGGGCGCGGGAAACACCATATATTTT. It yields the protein CASGSGGAGNTIYF.